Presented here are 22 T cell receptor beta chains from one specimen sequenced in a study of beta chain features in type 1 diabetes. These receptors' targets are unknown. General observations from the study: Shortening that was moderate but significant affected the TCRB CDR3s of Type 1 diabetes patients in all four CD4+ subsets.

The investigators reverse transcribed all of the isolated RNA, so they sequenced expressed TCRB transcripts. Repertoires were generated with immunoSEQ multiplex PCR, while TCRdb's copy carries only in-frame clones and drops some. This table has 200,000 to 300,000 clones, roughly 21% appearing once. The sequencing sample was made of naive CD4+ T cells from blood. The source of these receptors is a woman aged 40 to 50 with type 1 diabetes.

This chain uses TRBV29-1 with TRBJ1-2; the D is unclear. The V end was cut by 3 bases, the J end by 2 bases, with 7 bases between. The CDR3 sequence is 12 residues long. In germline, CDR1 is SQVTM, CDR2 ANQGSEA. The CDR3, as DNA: TGCAGCGTTGATGTCAGGAACTATGGCTACACCTTC. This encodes CSVDVRNYGYTF. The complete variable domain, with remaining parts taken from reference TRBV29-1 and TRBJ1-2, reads SAVISQKPSRDICQRGTSLTIQCQVDSQVTMMFWYRQQPGQSLTLIATANQGSEATYESGFVIDKFPISRPNLTFSTLTVSNMSPEDSSIYLCSVDVRNYGYTFGSGTRLTVV.

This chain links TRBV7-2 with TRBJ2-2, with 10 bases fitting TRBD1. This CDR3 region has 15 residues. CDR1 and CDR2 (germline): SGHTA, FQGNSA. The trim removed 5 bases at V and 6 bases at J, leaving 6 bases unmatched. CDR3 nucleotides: TGTGCCAGCAGCGTTGACAGGGGGCGCGCCGGGGAGCTGTTTTTT. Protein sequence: CASSVDRGRAGELFF.

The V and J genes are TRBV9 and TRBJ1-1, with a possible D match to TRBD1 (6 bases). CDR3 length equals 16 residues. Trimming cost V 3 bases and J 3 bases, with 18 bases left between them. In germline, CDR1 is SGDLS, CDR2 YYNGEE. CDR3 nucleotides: TGTGCCAGCAGCGCAGCAACCATAACAGGGCACACTGAAGCTTTCTTT. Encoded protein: CASSAATITGHTEAFF.

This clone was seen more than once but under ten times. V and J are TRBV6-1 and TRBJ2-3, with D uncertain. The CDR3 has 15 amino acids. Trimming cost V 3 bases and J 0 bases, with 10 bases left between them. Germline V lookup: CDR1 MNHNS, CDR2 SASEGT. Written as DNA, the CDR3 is TGTGCCAGCAGTGACTTAACGGGTAGCACAGATACGCAGTATTTT. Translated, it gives CASSDLTGSTDTQYF.

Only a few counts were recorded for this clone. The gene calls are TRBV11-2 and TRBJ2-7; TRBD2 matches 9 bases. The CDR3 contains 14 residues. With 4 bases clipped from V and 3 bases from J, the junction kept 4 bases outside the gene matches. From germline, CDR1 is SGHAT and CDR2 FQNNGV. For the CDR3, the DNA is TGTGCCAGCAGCTCCGTAGCGGGAGACTACGAGCAGTACTTC. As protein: CASSSVAGDYEQYF.

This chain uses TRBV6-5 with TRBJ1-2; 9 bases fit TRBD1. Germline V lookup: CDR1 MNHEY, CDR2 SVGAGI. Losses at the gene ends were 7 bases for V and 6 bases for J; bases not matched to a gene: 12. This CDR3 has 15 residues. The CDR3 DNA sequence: TGTGCCAGCAATCCGGGACAGGGTAATTTTGATGGCTACACCTTC. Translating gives CASNPGQGNFDGYTF.

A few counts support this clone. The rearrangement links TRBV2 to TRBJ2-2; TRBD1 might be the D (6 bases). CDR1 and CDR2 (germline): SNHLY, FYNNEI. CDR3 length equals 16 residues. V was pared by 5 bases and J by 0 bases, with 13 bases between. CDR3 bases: TGTGCCAGCAGTTGGGGGCCCGACGCGAACACCGGGGAGCTGTTTTTT. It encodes CASSWGPDANTGELFF. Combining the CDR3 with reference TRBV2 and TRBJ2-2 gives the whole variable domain EPEVTQTPSHQVTQMGQEVILRCVPISNHLYFYWYRQILGQKVEFLVSFYNNEISEKSEIFDDQFSVERPDGSNFTLKIRSTKLEDSAMYFCASSWGPDANTGELFFGEGSRLTVL.

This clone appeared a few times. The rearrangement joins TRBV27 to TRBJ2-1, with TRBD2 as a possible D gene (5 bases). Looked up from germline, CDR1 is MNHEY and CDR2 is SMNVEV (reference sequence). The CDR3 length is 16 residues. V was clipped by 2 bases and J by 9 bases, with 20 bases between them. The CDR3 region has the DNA TGTGCCAGCAGTTTAAAGGTCACTAGTGCGGCGGTTGAGCAGTTCTTC. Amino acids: CASSLKVTSAAVEQFF.

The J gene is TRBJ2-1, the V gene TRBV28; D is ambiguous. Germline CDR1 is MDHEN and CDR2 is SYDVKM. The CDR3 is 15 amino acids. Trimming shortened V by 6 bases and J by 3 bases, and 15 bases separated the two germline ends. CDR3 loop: CASSTPARVYNEQFF. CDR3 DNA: TGTGCCAGCAGCACCCCGGCTAGAGTCTACAATGAGCAGTTCTTC.

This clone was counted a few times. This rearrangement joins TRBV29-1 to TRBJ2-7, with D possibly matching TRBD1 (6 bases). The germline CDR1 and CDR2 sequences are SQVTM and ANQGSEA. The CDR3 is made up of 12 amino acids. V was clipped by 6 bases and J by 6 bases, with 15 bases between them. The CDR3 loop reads CSVGAMPSEQYF. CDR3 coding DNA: TGCAGCGTGGGGGCCATGCCAAGCGAGCAGTACTTC.

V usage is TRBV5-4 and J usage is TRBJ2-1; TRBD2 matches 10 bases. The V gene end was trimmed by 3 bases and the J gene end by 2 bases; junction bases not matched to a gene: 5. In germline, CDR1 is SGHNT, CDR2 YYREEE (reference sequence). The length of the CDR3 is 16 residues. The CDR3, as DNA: TGTGCCAGCAGCTCCCTAGCGGGGGACCCCTACAATGAGCAGTTCTTC. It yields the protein CASSSLAGDPYNEQFF.

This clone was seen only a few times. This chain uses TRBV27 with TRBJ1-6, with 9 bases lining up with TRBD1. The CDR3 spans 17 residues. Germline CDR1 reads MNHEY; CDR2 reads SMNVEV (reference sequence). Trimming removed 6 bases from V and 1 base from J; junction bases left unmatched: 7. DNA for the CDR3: TGTGCCAGCAGGACGACAGGGGGAAGTTCCTATAATTCACCCCTCCACTTT. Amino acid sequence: CASRTTGGSSYNSPLHF.

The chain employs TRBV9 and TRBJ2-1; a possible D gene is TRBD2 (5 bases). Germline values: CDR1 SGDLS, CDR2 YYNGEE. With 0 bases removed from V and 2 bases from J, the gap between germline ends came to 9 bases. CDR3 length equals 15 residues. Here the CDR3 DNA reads TGTGCCAGCAGCGTAGCCGGGGAAGCCTACAATGAGCAGTTCTTC. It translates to CASSVAGEAYNEQFF.

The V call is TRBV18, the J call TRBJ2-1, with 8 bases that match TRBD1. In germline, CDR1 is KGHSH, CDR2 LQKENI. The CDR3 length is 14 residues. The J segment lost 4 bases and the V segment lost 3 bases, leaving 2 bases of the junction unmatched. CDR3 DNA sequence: TGTGCCAGCTCACCGGACAGGGTTTACAATGAGCAGTTCTTC. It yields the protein CASSPDRVYNEQFF.

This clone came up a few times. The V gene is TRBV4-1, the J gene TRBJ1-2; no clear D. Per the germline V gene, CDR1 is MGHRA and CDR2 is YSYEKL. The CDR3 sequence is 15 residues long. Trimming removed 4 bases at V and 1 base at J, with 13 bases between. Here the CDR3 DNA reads TGCGCCAGCAGCCCCTGGGCTTATCTTAACTATGGCTACACCTTC. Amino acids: CASSPWAYLNYGYTF.

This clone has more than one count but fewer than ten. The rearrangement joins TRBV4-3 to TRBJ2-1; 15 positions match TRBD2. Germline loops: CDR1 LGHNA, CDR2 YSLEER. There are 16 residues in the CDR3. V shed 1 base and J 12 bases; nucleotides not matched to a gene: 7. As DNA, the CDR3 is TGCGCCAGCAGCCAAGCCTCGGGACTAGCGGGAGGCGGGCAGTTCTTC. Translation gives CASSQASGLAGGGQFF.

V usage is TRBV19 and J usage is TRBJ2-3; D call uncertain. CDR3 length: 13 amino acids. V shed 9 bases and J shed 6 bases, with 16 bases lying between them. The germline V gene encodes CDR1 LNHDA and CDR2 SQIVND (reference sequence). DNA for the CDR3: TGTGCCAGCAGGATCCCATACGAGGATACGCAGTATTTT. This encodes CASRIPYEDTQYF.

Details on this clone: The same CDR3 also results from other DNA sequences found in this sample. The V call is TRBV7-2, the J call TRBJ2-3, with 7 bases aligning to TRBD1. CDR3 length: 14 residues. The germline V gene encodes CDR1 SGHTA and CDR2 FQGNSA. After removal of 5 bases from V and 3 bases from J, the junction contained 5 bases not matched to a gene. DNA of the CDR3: TGTGCCAGCAGCCCGGACAGGTCTACAGATACGCAGTATTTT. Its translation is CASSPDRSTDTQYF.

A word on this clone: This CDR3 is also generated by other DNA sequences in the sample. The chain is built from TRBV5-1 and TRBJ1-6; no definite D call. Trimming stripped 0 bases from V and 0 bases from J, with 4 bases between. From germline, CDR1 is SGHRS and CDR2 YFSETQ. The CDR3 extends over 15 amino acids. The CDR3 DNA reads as TGCGCCAGCAGCTTGGACAGCTCCTATAATTCACCCCTCCACTTT. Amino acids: CASSLDSSYNSPLHF.

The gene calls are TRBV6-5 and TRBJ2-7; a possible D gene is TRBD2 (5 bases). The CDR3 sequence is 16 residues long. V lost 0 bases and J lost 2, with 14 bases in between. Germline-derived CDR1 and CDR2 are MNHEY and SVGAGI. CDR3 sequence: CASSYSRSFGTYEQYF. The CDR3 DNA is TGTGCCAGCAGTTACTCACGGTCCTTCGGGACCTACGAGCAGTACTTC.

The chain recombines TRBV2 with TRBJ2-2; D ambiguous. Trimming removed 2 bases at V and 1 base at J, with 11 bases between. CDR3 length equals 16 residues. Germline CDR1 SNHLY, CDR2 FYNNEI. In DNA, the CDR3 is TGTGCCAGCAGTGAAACCCCGCCAGGGAACACCGGGGAGCTGTTTTTT. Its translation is CASSETPPGNTGELFF.

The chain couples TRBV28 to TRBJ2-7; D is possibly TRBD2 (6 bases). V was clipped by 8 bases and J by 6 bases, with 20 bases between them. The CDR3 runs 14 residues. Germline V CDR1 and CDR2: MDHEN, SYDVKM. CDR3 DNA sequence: TGTGCCAGCGAAGGATCTGATCGGGGAGGCGAGCAGTACTTC. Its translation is CASEGSDRGGEQYF.